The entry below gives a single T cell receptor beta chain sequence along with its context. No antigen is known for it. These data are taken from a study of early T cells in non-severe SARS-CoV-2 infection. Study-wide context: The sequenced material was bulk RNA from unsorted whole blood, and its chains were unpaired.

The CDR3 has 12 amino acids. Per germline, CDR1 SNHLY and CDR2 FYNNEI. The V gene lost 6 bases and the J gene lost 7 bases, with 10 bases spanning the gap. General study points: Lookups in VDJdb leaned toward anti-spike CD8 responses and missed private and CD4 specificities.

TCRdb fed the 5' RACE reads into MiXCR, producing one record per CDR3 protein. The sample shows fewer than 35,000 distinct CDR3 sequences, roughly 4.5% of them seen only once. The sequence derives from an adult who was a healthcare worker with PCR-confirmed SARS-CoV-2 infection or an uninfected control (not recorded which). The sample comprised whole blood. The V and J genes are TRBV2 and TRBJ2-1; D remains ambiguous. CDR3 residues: CASRGFENEQFF. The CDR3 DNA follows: TGTGCCAGCAGGGGCTTCGAAAATGAGCAGTTCTTC.